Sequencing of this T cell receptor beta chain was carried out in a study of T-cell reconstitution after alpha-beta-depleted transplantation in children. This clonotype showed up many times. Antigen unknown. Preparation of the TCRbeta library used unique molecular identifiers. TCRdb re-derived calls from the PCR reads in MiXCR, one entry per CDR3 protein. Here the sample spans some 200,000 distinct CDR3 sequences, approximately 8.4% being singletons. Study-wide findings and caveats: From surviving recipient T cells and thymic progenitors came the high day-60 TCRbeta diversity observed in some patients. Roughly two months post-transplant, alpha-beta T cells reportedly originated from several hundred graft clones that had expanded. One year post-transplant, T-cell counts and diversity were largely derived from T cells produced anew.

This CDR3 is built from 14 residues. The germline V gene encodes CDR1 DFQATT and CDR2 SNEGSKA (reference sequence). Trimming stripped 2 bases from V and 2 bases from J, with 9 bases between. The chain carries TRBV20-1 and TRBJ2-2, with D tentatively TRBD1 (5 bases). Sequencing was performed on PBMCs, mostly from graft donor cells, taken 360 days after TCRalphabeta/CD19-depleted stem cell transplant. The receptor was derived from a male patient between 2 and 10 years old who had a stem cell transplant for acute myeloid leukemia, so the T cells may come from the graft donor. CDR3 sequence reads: CSARKGFNTGELFF. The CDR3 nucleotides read TGCAGTGCTAGAAAGGGGTTCAACACCGGGGAGCTGTTTTTT.